This T cell receptor beta chain stems from a study of blood T cell repertoires in COVID-19. TCRdb's copy holds only in-frame clones and misses some; the assay was immunoSEQ multiplex PCR. The sample consists of tens of thousands of clones, approximately 80% of them appearing once. Germline CDR1 SGHKS, CDR2 YYEKEE (reference sequence). Deletions cut 4 bases from V and 3 bases from J, with 8 bases between. This CDR3 has 13 amino acids. Sequenced input: peripheral blood. The chain has TRBV5-5 and TRBJ2-1; D not resolved. The TCR was taken from a woman of 80 years or more with COVID-19, enrolled during active disease. The CDR3 spells CASSVQNYNEQFF. The CDR3 DNA sequence: TGTGCCAGCAGCGTACAAAACTACAATGAGCAGTTCTTC.